This is a list of T cell receptor beta chains from one sample in a study of identical twins. TCRdb processed the 5' RACE reads anew with MiXCR; each CDR3 protein has one entry. This table has roughly 250,000 distinct CDR3 sequences, around an eighth appearing once. The sample taken for sequencing was memory (CD45RO+) T cells sorted from blood. These receptor sequences come from a woman in her late teens or twenties in good health. Each CDR3 is given with its conserved first and last residue. Each record gives: CDR3 DNA, CDR3 protein, V gene, D gene, J gene, CDR3 length, clone size. A D gene is named only where the DNA matches it firmly. Some rows have no size entry. The others give once, few or many, or a class for an expanded clone.

TGTGCCATCAGACAGTACACTGAAGCTTTCTTT | CAIRQYTEAFF | TRBV7-9 | . | TRBJ1-1 | 11 | few
TGTGCCAGCAGTGAACTAGGGTCCGACTACGAGCAGTACTTC | CASSELGSDYEQYF | TRBV6-1 | . | TRBJ2-7 | 14 | .
TGCGCCAGCAGCTCCCCATCCCTTGAGCAGTTCTTC | CASSSPSLEQFF | TRBV5-1 | . | TRBJ2-1 | 12 | many
TGCAGCGGCGGACAGTGGAATTCACCCCTCCACTTT | CSGGQWNSPLHF | TRBV20-1 | . | TRBJ1-6 | 12 | .
TGCGCCAGCAGCCAAGGTAGCTTCGGGACAGATACGCAGTATTTT | CASSQGSFGTDTQYF | TRBV4-3 | . | TRBJ2-3 | 15 | .
TGTGCCAGCAGCTTGCAGCATCAGGGGGTTGAGCAGTACTTC | CASSLQHQGVEQYF | TRBV7-2 | TRBD1 | TRBJ2-7 | 14 | .
TGCGCCAGCAGCCAAGGGATTCACGAGAAGTCAGATACGCAGTATTTT | CASSQGIHEKSDTQYF | TRBV4-1 | . | TRBJ2-3 | 16 | .
TGTGCCAGCAGCTTAAGCGGGAGTAGGGGCACAGATACGCAGTATTTT | CASSLSGSRGTDTQYF | TRBV7-2 | TRBD2 | TRBJ2-3 | 16 | many
TGCGCCAGCAGCTCACAGGGGTTGGCTGAAGCTTTCTTT | CASSSQGLAEAFF | TRBV5-1 | TRBD1 | TRBJ1-1 | 13 | few
TGTGCCAGCAGCCCCACCCGAACTAGCGGGTATTACGAGCAGTACTTC | CASSPTRTSGYYEQYF | TRBV3-1 | TRBD2 | TRBJ2-7 | 16 | .
TGTGCCAGCGGTAGAACAGGGGTTGAAGCTTTCTTT | CASGRTGVEAFF | TRBV11-2 | TRBD1 | TRBJ1-1 | 12 | .
TGTGCCAGCTCACCATTTAGGGCAGGAGATTACACCGGGGAGCTGTTTTTT | CASSPFRAGDYTGELFF | TRBV18 | . | TRBJ2-2 | 17 | few
TGTGCCAGCAGTTACCAGCTGCTGGACGGGGAGCTGTTTTTT | CASSYQLLDGELFF | TRBV6-5 | . | TRBJ2-2 | 14 | few
TGTGCCAGCAGCTTCCTATTCCAGACTAGCTCCCGAGCCACGCAGTATTTT | CASSFLFQTSSRATQYF | TRBV5-5 | TRBD2 | TRBJ2-3 | 17 | .
TGCAGTGCGGCTAAAGGGGGTCTTGATACGCAGTATTTT | CSAAKGGLDTQYF | TRBV20-1 | . | TRBJ2-3 | 13 | .
TGTGCCAGCAGCTTAGCAGAGGATTATAGGAATGAGCAGTTCTTC | CASSLAEDYRNEQFF | TRBV11-3 | . | TRBJ2-1 | 15 | .
TGTGCCAGCAGCTTATCAGGGGGACAAGCTTTCTTT | CASSLSGGQAFF | TRBV11-2 | TRBD1 | TRBJ1-1 | 12 | .
TGTGCCACCAGCAGAGACCAGGCAGAGACCCAGTACTTC | CATSRDQAETQYF | TRBV15 | . | TRBJ2-5 | 13 | few
TGTGCCAGCAGCCCCCCGGGGGGAAGGACAGATACGCAGTATTTT | CASSPPGGRTDTQYF | TRBV12-3/TRBV12-4 | TRBD2 | TRBJ2-3 | 15 | many
TGTGCCAGCAGCTTCAATAGCGGGGGGTTTTACAATGAGCAGTTCTTC | CASSFNSGGFYNEQFF | TRBV11-3 | TRBD2 | TRBJ2-1 | 16 | few
TGTGCCAGCAGTTTATCCTACGCACTAGCGGGAGTTCTCGAGCAGTACTTC | CASSLSYALAGVLEQYF | TRBV27 | TRBD2 | TRBJ2-7 | 17 | few
TGTGCCAGCAGTTCCTTCAGACAGGACGCGAACACCGGGGAGCTGTTTTTT | CASSSFRQDANTGELFF | TRBV12-3/TRBV12-4 | . | TRBJ2-2 | 17 | few
TGTGCCAGCAGCGCCAAACAAACGGGACGGGATATAATCTTT | CASSAKQTGRDIIF | TRBV11-2 | . | TRBJ1-1 | 14 | .
TGTGCCAGCAGCGCTCATTCATGGACAGCGGGATTTATATCTGGGGCCAACGTCCTGACTTTC | CASSAHSWTAGFISGANVLTF | TRBV9 | . | TRBJ2-6 | 21 | few
TGTGCCAGCAGCTTAGAGGCGGGAGTGAACACTGAAGCTTTCTTT | CASSLEAGVNTEAFF | TRBV11-2 | . | TRBJ1-1 | 15 | few
TGCGCCAGCAGTGAGGGCTTAATGGATACGCAGTATTTT | CASSEGLMDTQYF | TRBV10-1 | . | TRBJ2-3 | 13 | few
TGCAGTGCTAGAGCCGGGACAGCGAACACCGGGGAGCTGTTTTTT | CSARAGTANTGELFF | TRBV20-1 | TRBD1 | TRBJ2-2 | 15 | .
TGCAGTGCTACCCCAGGACGGACCTATGGCTACACCTTC | CSATPGRTYGYTF | TRBV20-1 | . | TRBJ1-2 | 13 | few
TGCGCCAGCAGCTTGGAATTTAGCCGTAATGAGCAGTTCTTC | CASSLEFSRNEQFF | TRBV5-1 | . | TRBJ2-1 | 14 | few
TGTGCCAGTAGGAGAAGCATATCCTACAATGAGCAGTTCTTC | CASRRSISYNEQFF | TRBV19 | . | TRBJ2-1 | 14 | .
TGTGCCACGGGGGCCGGGACTACAAATTTGCGGGCGCAGTATTTT | CATGAGTTNLRAQYF | TRBV10-3 | . | TRBJ2-3 | 15 | many
TGTGCCAGCAGCTTGGATAGGCAGCCTGAAGCTTTCTTT | CASSLDRQPEAFF | TRBV5-6 | . | TRBJ1-1 | 13 | many
TGCGCCAGCAGCCAAGTTCTGGACGGCTACGAGCAGTACTTC | CASSQVLDGYEQYF | TRBV4-3 | . | TRBJ2-7 | 14 | many
TGTGCCAGCAGTAACAAACCGACGGGACAAGCTAATCAGCCCCAGCATTTT | CASSNKPTGQANQPQHF | TRBV6-2/TRBV6-3 | . | TRBJ1-5 | 17 | .
TGTGCCAGCACCGGGACCGGGGAAGGTCTGATGAACACTGAAGCTTTCTTT | CASTGTGEGLMNTEAFF | TRBV7-9 | . | TRBJ1-1 | 17 | .
TGTGCCAGCAGCCGTGCGAATACCGGGGAGCTGTTTTTT | CASSRANTGELFF | TRBV7-9 | . | TRBJ2-2 | 13 | few
TGCAGTGCTAGTCCAACGGGTTTCACAGATACGCAGTATTTT | CSASPTGFTDTQYF | TRBV20-1 | . | TRBJ2-3 | 14 | once
TGCGCCAGCAGCCCGGGACAGGAATATGGCTACACCTTC | CASSPGQEYGYTF | TRBV5-1 | TRBD1 | TRBJ1-2 | 13 | few
TGTGCCAGCAGCTTAGAGGGGGGACGGGGAAATGAGCAGTTCTTC | CASSLEGGRGNEQFF | TRBV7-8 | . | TRBJ2-1 | 15 | .
TGTGCCAGCAGTGGACAATCGGAGACCCAGTACTTC | CASSGQSETQYF | TRBV6-2/TRBV6-3 | . | TRBJ2-5 | 12 | few
TGCAGCGTTGAGGGAGAGCAGGGAATCAGCGAGCAGTACTTC | CSVEGEQGISEQYF | TRBV29-1 | . | TRBJ2-7 | 14 | .
TGCAGTGCTAGACCCTTTCAGGGGAAGGATGGCTACACCTTC | CSARPFQGKDGYTF | TRBV20-1 | . | TRBJ1-2 | 14 | .
TGTGCCAGCAGCGTAGCGGCCTTAGATACGCAGTATTTT | CASSVAALDTQYF | TRBV9 | . | TRBJ2-3 | 13 | few
TGTGCCAGCAGTTACTCGAGCGGGATTCAGCCCCAGCATTTT | CASSYSSGIQPQHF | TRBV6-5 | . | TRBJ1-5 | 14 | many
TGTGCCAGCAGTTACGAGCGAAGGGGGAGAAGCGGGAGGGCCAATGAGCAGTTCTTC | CASSYERRGRSGRANEQFF | TRBV6-2/TRBV6-3 | TRBD2 | TRBJ2-1 | 19 | few
TGTGCCAGCAGCTTTCGGGGGGCTATGACCTCCTACGAGCAGTACTTC | CASSFRGAMTSYEQYF | TRBV7-9 | . | TRBJ2-7 | 16 | .
TGCAGCGTCGGGGGACAGGGGGCTTACGAGCAGTACTTC | CSVGGQGAYEQYF | TRBV29-1 | TRBD1 | TRBJ2-7 | 13 | many
TGTGCCAGCAGCGTAGTAGGAGGGAGTAAGACCGGGGAGCTGTTTTTT | CASSVVGGSKTGELFF | TRBV9 | . | TRBJ2-2 | 16 | .
TGTGCCAGCCTACTTGGGGTAGCGGGAGTAACGGAGACCCAGTACTTC | CASLLGVAGVTETQYF | TRBV6-1 | TRBD2 | TRBJ2-5 | 16 | .
TGCAGCGCCCAGCGGGGCCGCACAGATACGCAGTATTTT | CSAQRGRTDTQYF | TRBV29-1 | TRBD2 | TRBJ2-3 | 13 | many
TGTGCCAGCCCAGGGGGCCCTGCCCCGACTTACCAAGAGACCCAGTACTTC | CASPGGPAPTYQETQYF | TRBV21-1 | . | TRBJ2-5 | 17 | .
TGTGCCTGCAACAAACCACGGGGGACAGGGGCTGAAAAACTGTTTTTT | CACNKPRGTGAEKLFF | TRBV30 | TRBD1 | TRBJ1-4 | 16 | .
TGTGCCAGCAGCCAAACAGGTTACTCCTACGAGCAGTACTTC | CASSQTGYSYEQYF | TRBV7-2 | . | TRBJ2-7 | 14 | many
TGTGCCAGCAGCCCCGTGGGCCCTTACGAGCAGTACTTC | CASSPVGPYEQYF | TRBV6-5 | . | TRBJ2-7 | 13 | many
TGTGCCAGCAGCTTCCTCGGGACTAGCGGGAATCGATACGAGCAGTACTTC | CASSFLGTSGNRYEQYF | TRBV11-2 | TRBD2 | TRBJ2-7 | 17 | few